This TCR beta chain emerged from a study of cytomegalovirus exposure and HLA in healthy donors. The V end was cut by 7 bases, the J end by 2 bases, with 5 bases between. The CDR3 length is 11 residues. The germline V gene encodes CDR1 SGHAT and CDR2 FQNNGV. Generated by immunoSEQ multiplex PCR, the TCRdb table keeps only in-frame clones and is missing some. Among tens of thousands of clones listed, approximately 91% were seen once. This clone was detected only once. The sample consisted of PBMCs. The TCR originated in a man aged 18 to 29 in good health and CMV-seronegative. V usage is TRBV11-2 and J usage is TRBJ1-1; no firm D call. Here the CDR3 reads CASTLNTEAFF. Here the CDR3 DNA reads TGTGCCAGCACTCTTAACACTGAAGCTTTCTTT.